This TCR beta chain was identified in a study of cytomegalovirus exposure and HLA in healthy donors. General study findings and limits: There were 160 or so TCR beta chains listed as cytomegalovirus-associated. Analysis was carried out at a later point, and it linked a missense DCLRE1C variant to TCR beta V- and J-gene trimming. A few V segments could not be told apart, such as TRBV6-2 and TRBV6-3, and were left out.

It was with 60 Vbeta and 13 Jbeta primers that the PCR ran. Clones were sequenced by immunoSEQ multiplex PCR, and TCRdb holds only the in-frame ones, with some missing. The sample consists of about 130,000 clones, approximately 60% of them appearing once. V was shortened by 3 bases and J by 5 bases, with 11 bases between the two germline ends. The CDR3 is made up of 13 amino acids. CDR1 is LNHDA, CDR2 SQIVND, per germline (reference sequence). About this clone: Its antigen is currently unknown.

Sequencing input: PBMCs. The clonotype comes from a woman in her 40s in good health and CMV-seronegative. This rearrangement joins TRBV19 to TRBJ2-7, with D perhaps matching TRBD2 (5 bases). The CDR3 DNA follows: TGTGCCAGTAGTATCTCAGTCGGGAACGAGCAGTACTTC. It codes for CASSISVGNEQYF. The entire variable domain, with the rest obtained from reference TRBV19 and TRBJ2-7, is as follows: DGGITQSPKYLFRKEGQNVTLSCEQNLNHDAMYWYRQDPGQGLRLIYYSQIVNDFQKGDIAEGYSVSREKKESFPLTVTSAQKNPTAFYLCASSISVGNEQYFGPGTRLTVT.